This entry describes one TCR beta chain. This sample was included in a study of cytomegalovirus exposure and HLA in healthy donors. This PCR relied on a set of 60 Vbeta primers and 13 Jbeta primers. Profiling relied on immunoSEQ multiplex PCR, and the TCRdb table lists in-frame clones only, not all of them. The table records approximately 160,000 clones, 75% to 90% of them present only once. V lost 7 bases, J lost 1 base, and 17 bases lay in between. CDR1 is MDHEN and CDR2 is SYDVKM in the germline V gene. There are 15 residues in the CDR3. The TCR sequence derives from a girl aged 2-10 years in good health and CMV-seropositive. V and J are TRBV28 and TRBJ2-7; no reliable D call. The sequenced sample was PBMCs. CDR3: CASTPSRYSSYEQYF. CDR3 DNA: TGTGCCAGCACTCCATCAAGGTACAGTTCCTACGAGCAGTACTTC.